The rows below give T cell receptor beta chains drawn from one sample of a study of T-cell reconstitution after alpha-beta-depleted transplantation in children. In TCRdb, the PCR reads were re-called with MiXCR into one record per CDR3 protein. Among about 250,000 distinct CDR3 sequences listed, more than 20% were seen once. Sequenced here: PBMCs, mostly from graft donor cells, sampled 360 days after TCRalphabeta/CD19-depleted stem cell transplant. The receptor set was obtained from a female patient between 2 and 15 years old who had a stem cell transplant for congenital amegakaryocytic thrombocytopenia, so the T cells may come from the graft donor. The CDR3 runs from the conserved cysteine through the conserved F or W. The D gene is left open where the match is weak. Clone size, where shown, is once, few, many, or a class for clones that have expanded.

TRBV3-1,.,TRBJ1-1,TRBD1,CASSADRATEAFF,TGTGCCAGCAGCGCGGACAGGGCCACTGAAGCTTTCTTT
TRBV3-1,many,TRBJ2-5,.,CASSQEGRETQYF,TGTGCCAGCAGCCAAGAGGGGAGGGAGACCCAGTACTTC
TRBV28,once,TRBJ2-3,.,CASSSGSDTQYF,TGTGCCAGCAGCTCAGGGAGCGATACGCAGTATTTT
TRBV12-3/TRBV12-4,few,TRBJ2-7,TRBD1,CASSSRDRVDYEQYF,TGTGCCAGCAGTTCCCGGGACAGGGTTGACTACGAGCAGTACTTC
TRBV12-3/TRBV12-4,few,TRBJ2-1,TRBD1,CASSVPGTGVYNEQFF,TGTGCCAGCAGCGTACCCGGGACAGGGGTTTACAATGAGCAGTTCTTC
TRBV6-2/TRBV6-3,few,TRBJ2-7,.,CASTRDTISYEQYF,TGTGCCAGCACCCGGGACACCATCTCCTACGAGCAGTACTTC
TRBV27,.,TRBJ2-3,TRBD2,CASSYAGGADTQYF,TGTGCCAGCAGTTATGCGGGAGGGGCAGATACGCAGTATTTT
TRBV7-6,.,TRBJ1-4,.,CASSFGQSNEKLFF,TGTGCCAGCAGCTTCGGACAGAGTAATGAAAAACTGTTTTTT
TRBV12-3/TRBV12-4,few,TRBJ2-1,.,CASSIDRGTYNEQFF,TGTGCCAGCAGCATCGACAGAGGAACCTACAATGAGCAGTTCTTC
TRBV29-1,few,TRBJ2-5,TRBD1,CSVENHGRGTGGAETQYF,TGCAGCGTTGAAAACCACGGCAGGGGGACAGGGGGCGCGGAGACCCAGTACTTC
TRBV5-6,.,TRBJ2-1,.,CASSRRPGTAEQFF,TGTGCCAGCAGCAGGAGGCCCGGGACCGCAGAGCAGTTCTTC
TRBV5-1,many,TRBJ2-1,.,CASSLGQVSYNEQFF,TGCGCCAGCAGCTTGGGACAGGTCTCCTACAATGAGCAGTTCTTC
TRBV5-1,.,TRBJ2-7,.,CASSFTGLGEQYF,TGCGCCAGCAGCTTTACTGGCCTGGGGGAGCAGTACTTC
TRBV10-3,.,TRBJ2-2,.,CAISGLVPGELFF,TGTGCCATCAGTGGTTTGGTCCCCGGGGAGCTGTTTTTT
TRBV3-1,few,TRBJ2-7,TRBD1,CASSRPGQPYEQYF,TGTGCCAGCAGCCGGCCGGGACAGCCCTACGAGCAGTACTTC
TRBV6-5,few,TRBJ2-3,TRBD1,CASSYGTVADTQYF,TGTGCCAGCAGTTACGGGACAGTGGCAGATACGCAGTATTTT
TRBV4-2,.,TRBJ2-7,.,CASSPGGHTSWGRRIYEQYF,TGTGCCAGCAGTCCCGGTGGGCACACGTCGTGGGGGCGCAGGATCTACGAGCAGTACTTC
TRBV28,few,TRBJ2-6,TRBD2,CATEIQRDLGANVLTF,TGTGCCACGGAGATACAGCGGGACCTTGGGGCCAACGTCCTGACTTTC
TRBV7-3,.,TRBJ2-3,TRBD2,CASSLTGGSYTQYF,TGTGCCAGCAGCTTAACGGGCGGGAGTTATACGCAGTATTTT
TRBV20-1,.,TRBJ1-5,.,CSARDRANQPQHF,TGCAGTGCTAGAGATCGGGCTAATCAGCCCCAGCATTTT
TRBV10-3,.,TRBJ2-2,TRBD2,CAISLQAGASNTGELFF,TGTGCCATCAGCCTCCAAGCGGGAGCGTCGAACACCGGGGAGCTGTTTTTT
TRBV2,few,TRBJ2-4,TRBD2,CASISGGPNIQYF,TGTGCCAGCATTTCGGGGGGGCCAAACATTCAGTACTTC
TRBV11-2,.,TRBJ2-1,.,CASSKTGNEQFF,TGTGCCAGCAGCAAGACAGGCAATGAGCAGTTCTTC
TRBV20-1,many,TRBJ2-5,.,CSATPDGRTQYF,TGCAGTGCTACCCCCGACGGCCGGACCCAGTACTTC
TRBV7-8,.,TRBJ1-4,.,CASSLAVWEYEKLFF,TGTGCCAGCAGCTTAGCAGTATGGGAGTATGAAAAACTGTTTTTT
TRBV18,.,TRBJ2-5,TRBD2,CASGISGMETQYF,TGTGCCAGCGGAATTAGCGGGATGGAGACCCAGTACTTC
TRBV28,.,TRBJ1-2,.,CASSRYGYTF,TGTGCCAGCAGCCGATATGGCTACACCTTC
TRBV3-1,.,TRBJ2-2,TRBD1,CASSNTGGQGSTGELFF,TGTGCCAGCTCAAACACCGGGGGACAGGGGAGTACCGGGGAGCTGTTTTTT
TRBV7-9,.,TRBJ2-7,.,CASSLAGREYEQYF,TGTGCCAGCAGCTTAGCGGGCAGGGAATACGAGCAGTACTTC
TRBV28,.,TRBJ1-1,.,CASSFVLYYDDEAFF,TGTGCCAGCAGTTTCGTTCTATATTACGACGATGAAGCTTTCTTT
TRBV29-1,.,TRBJ2-1,.,CSGEVGGNEQFF,TGCAGCGGGGAGGTAGGGGGCAATGAGCAGTTCTTC
TRBV28,few,TRBJ1-4,.,CASSLFYRAGIATNEKLFF,TGTGCCAGCAGTTTATTTTATCGGGCGGGAATTGCAACTAATGAAAAACTGTTTTTT
TRBV5-6,few,TRBJ2-1,.,CASSLWTNSYNEQFF,TGTGCCAGCAGCTTGTGGACAAACTCCTACAATGAGCAGTTCTTC
TRBV20-1,.,TRBJ2-1,TRBD2,CSASAQGLAVSYNEQFF,TGCAGTGCTAGTGCCCAGGGACTAGCGGTCTCCTACAATGAGCAGTTCTTC
TRBV14,many,TRBJ2-5,.,CASSQLGETQYF,TGTGCCAGCAGCCAACTAGGGGAGACCCAGTACTTC
TRBV5-1,few,TRBJ2-2,.,CASSSQGYGELFF,TGCGCCAGCAGCTCTCAGGGTTACGGGGAGCTGTTTTTT
TRBV5-1,.,TRBJ2-5,TRBD1,CASSINRGRPSETQYF,TGCGCCAGCAGCATAAACAGGGGAAGGCCATCAGAGACCCAGTACTTC
TRBV6-2/TRBV6-3,.,TRBJ2-1,.,CASSKLPTQGYNEQFF,TGTGCCAGCAGCAAGCTCCCCACACAAGGGTACAATGAGCAGTTCTTC
TRBV5-1,many,TRBJ2-1,TRBD2,CASSLRPSGINEQFF,TGCGCCAGCAGCTTGAGGCCTAGCGGGATCAATGAGCAGTTCTTC
TRBV12-3/TRBV12-4,few,TRBJ2-7,.,CASSLGVSEQYF,TGTGCCAGCAGTTTAGGGGTCAGCGAGCAGTACTTC
TRBV12-3/TRBV12-4,few,TRBJ2-5,.,CASRLGAHQETQYF,TGTGCCAGCAGATTGGGGGCACACCAAGAGACCCAGTACTTC
TRBV5-1,.,TRBJ2-1,TRBD2,CASSFGGRASGEQFF,TGCGCCAGCAGCTTTGGCGGGAGGGCCTCGGGTGAGCAGTTCTTC
TRBV6-5,.,TRBJ1-6,TRBD1,CASSLNRGSGSPLHF,TGTGCCAGCAGTTTAAACAGGGGGAGCGGATCACCCCTCCACTTT
TRBV3-1,.,TRBJ2-1,.,CASSLQGGSGQNLLSSYNEQFF,TGTGCCAGCAGCCTTCAGGGAGGGTCGGGACAGAACCTATTAAGCTCCTACAATGAGCAGTTCTTC
TRBV28,few,TRBJ2-7,TRBD1,CASIGTGDSYEQYF,TGTGCCAGCATTGGGACAGGTGACTCCTACGAGCAGTACTTC
TRBV2,few,TRBJ2-2,.,CASSRGAGMTGELFF,TGTGCCAGCAGTCGGGGAGCAGGGATGACCGGGGAGCTGTTTTTT
TRBV27,.,TRBJ2-3,.,CASRRSRVGAPTDTQYF,TGTGCCAGCAGACGATCGAGAGTCGGGGCACCCACAGATACGCAGTATTTT
TRBV4-1,few,TRBJ2-3,.,CASSHPGGADTDTQYF,TGCGCCAGCAGCCACCCTGGGGGAGCGGACACAGATACGCAGTATTTT
TRBV5-1,.,TRBJ2-7,TRBD1,CASSKGQPSYEQYF,TGCGCCAGCAGCAAGGGACAGCCCTCCTACGAGCAGTACTTC
TRBV7-8,few,TRBJ1-4,.,CASSLEESNEKLFF,TGTGCCAGCAGCTTAGAGGAGAGCAATGAAAAACTGTTTTTT
TRBV28,many,TRBJ1-1,.,CASSLGQINTEAFF,TGTGCCAGCAGTTTGGGGCAGATAAACACTGAAGCTTTCTTT
TRBV28,many,TRBJ2-1,.,CASRGNRDSYNEQFF,TGTGCCAGCAGGGGCAACAGGGATTCTTACAATGAGCAGTTCTTC
TRBV20-1,.,TRBJ1-1,.,CSARVWGKGGRSEAFF,TGCAGTGCTAGAGTTTGGGGGAAGGGGGGCCGAAGTGAAGCTTTCTTT
TRBV29-1,few,TRBJ2-4,.,CSVEGTTDIQYF,TGCAGCGTCGAAGGGACGACGGACATTCAGTACTTC
TRBV2,few,TRBJ1-1,.,CASSARSTNTEAFF,TGTGCCAGCAGCGCCCGGTCCACCAACACTGAAGCTTTCTTT